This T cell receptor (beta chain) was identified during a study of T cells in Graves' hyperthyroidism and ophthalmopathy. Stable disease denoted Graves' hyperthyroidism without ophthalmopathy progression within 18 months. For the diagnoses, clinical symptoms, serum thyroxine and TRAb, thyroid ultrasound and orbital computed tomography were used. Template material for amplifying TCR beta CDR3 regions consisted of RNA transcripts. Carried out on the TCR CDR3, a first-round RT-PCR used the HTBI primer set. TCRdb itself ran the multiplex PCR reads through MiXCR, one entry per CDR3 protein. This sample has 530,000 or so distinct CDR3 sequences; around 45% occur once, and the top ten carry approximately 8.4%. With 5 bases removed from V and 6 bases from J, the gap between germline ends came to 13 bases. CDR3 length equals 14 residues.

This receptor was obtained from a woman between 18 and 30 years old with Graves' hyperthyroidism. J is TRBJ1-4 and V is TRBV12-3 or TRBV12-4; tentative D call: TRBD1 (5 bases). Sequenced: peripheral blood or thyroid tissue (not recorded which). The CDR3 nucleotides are TGTGCCAGCAGTCCCAGGGCGAACGATGAAAAACTGTTTTTT. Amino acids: CASSPRANDEKLFF.